This T cell receptor beta chain was obtained from a study of OX40 agonist ivuxolimab in advanced cancers. Regarding the study as a whole: Clones of CD4+ and CD8+ blood T cells grew by week 6 at doses of 0.1 to 3.0 mg/kg.

Note on this clone: Its target is not known.

Per the germline V gene, CDR1 is SGHVS and CDR2 is FNYEAQ. V was clipped by 10 bases and J by 4 bases, with 10 bases between them. The CDR3 is 11 amino acids. TCRdb's table, derived via immunoSEQ multiplex PCR, lists solely in-frame clones and lacks some. This table holds approximately 50,000 clones, 88% found once. The source is an adult with an advanced solid tumor such as melanoma, head and neck, liver or kidney cancer. The sample here was CD4+ or CD8+ T cells sorted from blood, taken in a trial of the OX40 agonist ivuxolimab. V usage is TRBV7-6 and J usage is TRBJ1-2; TRBD1 might be the D (6 bases). For the CDR3, the DNA is TGTGCCAACAGGGAAGGCTATGGCTACACCTTC. This gives the protein CANREGYGYTF.